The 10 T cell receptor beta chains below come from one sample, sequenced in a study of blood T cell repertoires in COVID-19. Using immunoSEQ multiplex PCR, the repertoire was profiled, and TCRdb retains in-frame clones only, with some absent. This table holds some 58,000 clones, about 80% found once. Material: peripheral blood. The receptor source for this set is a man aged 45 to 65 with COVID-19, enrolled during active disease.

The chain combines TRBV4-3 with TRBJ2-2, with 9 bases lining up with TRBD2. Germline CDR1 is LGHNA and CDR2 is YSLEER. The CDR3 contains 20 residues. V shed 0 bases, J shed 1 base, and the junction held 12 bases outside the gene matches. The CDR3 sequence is CASSQDRLAGSWGNTGELFF. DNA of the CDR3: TGCGCCAGCAGCCAAGATCGGCTAGCGGGGAGTTGGGGGAACACCGGGGAGCTGTTTTTT.

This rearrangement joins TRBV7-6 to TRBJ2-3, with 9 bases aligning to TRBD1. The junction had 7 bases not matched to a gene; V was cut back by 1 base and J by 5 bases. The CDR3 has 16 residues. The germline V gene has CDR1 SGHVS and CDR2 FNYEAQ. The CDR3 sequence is CASSLGDGTGRDTQYF. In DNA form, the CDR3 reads TGTGCCAGCAGCTTAGGTGACGGGACAGGGCGAGATACGCAGTATTTT.

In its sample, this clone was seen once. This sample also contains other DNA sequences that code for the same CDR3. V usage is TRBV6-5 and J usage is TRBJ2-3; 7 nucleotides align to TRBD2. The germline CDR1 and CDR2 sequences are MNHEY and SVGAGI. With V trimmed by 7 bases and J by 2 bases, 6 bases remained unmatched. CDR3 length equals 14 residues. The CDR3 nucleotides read TGTGCCAGCACCGGGCTAGCGGACACAGATACGCAGTATTTT. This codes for CASTGLADTDTQYF.

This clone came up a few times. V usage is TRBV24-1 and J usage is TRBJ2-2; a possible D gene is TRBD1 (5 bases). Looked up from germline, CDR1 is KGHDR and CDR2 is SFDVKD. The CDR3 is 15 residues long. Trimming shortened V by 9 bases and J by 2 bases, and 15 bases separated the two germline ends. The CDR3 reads CATSTVHPNTGELFF. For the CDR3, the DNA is TGTGCCACCTCGACAGTTCACCCTAACACCGGGGAGCTGTTTTTT.

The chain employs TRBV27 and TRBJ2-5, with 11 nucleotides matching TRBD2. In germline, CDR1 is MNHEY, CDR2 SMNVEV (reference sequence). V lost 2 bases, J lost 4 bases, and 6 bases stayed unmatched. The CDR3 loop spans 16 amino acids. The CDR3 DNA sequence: TGTGCCAGCAGTTTAAGGGCGCTAGCGGGAGGAGAGACCCAGTACTTC. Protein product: CASSLRALAGGETQYF.

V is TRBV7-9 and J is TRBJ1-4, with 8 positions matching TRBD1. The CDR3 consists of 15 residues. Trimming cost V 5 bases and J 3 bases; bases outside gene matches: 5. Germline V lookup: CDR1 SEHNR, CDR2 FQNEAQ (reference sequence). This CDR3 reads CASSKGTGANEKLFF. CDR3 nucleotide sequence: TGTGCCAGCAGCAAGGGGACAGGAGCTAATGAAAAACTGTTTTTT.

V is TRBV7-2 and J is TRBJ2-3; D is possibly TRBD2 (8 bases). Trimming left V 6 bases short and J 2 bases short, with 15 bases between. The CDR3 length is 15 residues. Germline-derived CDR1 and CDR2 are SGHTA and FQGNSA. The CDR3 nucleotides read TGTGCCAGCAGTATAGCGGGACAGCCCACAGATACGCAGTATTTT. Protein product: CASSIAGQPTDTQYF. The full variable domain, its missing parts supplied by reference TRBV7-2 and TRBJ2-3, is GAGVSQSPSNKVTEKGKDVELRCDPISGHTALYWYRQSLGQGLEFLIYFQGNSAPDKSGLPSDRFSAERTGGSVSTLTIQRTQQEDSAVYLCASSIAGQPTDTQYFGPGTRLTVL.

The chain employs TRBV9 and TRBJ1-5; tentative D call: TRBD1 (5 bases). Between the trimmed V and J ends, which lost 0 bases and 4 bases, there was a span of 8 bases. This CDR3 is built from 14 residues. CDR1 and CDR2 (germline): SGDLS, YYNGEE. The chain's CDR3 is CASSVGAGNQPQHF. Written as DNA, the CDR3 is TGTGCCAGCAGCGTAGGGGCAGGGAATCAGCCCCAGCATTTT.

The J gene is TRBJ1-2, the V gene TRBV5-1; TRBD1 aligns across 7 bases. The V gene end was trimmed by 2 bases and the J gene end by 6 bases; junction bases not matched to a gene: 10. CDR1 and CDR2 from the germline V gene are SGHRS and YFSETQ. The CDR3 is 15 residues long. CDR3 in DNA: TGCGCCAGCAGCTTAGGGATACAGGGGAAGGATGGCTACACCTTC. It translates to CASSLGIQGKDGYTF.

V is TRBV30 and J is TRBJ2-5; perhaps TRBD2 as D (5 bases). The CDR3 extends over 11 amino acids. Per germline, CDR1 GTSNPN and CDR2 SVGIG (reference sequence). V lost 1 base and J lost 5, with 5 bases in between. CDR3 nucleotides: TGTGCCTGGAGTGGGAGGGAGACCCAGTACTTC. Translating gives CAWSGRETQYF.